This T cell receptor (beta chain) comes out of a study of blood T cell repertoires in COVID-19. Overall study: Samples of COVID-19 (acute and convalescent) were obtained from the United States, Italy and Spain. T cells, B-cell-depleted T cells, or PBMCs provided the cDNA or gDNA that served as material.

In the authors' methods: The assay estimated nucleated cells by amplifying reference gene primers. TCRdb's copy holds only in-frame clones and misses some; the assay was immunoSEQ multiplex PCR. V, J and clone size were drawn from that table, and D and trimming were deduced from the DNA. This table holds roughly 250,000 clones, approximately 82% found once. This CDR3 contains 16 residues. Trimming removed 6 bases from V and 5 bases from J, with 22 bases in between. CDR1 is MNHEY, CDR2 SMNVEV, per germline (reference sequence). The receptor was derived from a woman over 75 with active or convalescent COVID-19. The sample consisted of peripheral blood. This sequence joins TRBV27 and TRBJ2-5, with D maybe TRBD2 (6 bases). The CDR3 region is CASRKAGLANGETQYF. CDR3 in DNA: TGTGCCAGCAGAAAGGCGGGTCTAGCGAACGGGGAGACCCAGTACTTC.